Listed below are T cell receptor beta chains from one sample, sequenced in a study of blood T cell repertoires in COVID-19. Generated by immunoSEQ multiplex PCR, the TCRdb table keeps only in-frame clones and is missing some. This sample has 310,000 or so clones, with almost 90% found just once. Sequencing input: PBMCs or T cells enriched from blood (not recorded which). These TCRs come from a woman in her late teens or twenties with acute COVID-19. The CDR3 runs from the conserved cysteine through the conserved F or W. A D gene is named only where the DNA matches it firmly. Where a row states a size, it is once, few, many or the class of an expanded clone; other rows omit it.

D gene | J gene | V gene | clone size | CDR3 protein | CDR3 DNA
TRBD2 | TRBJ2-3 | TRBV4-1 | NA | CASSQDRIPSSGRTDTQYF | TGCGCCAGCAGCCAAGACAGAATACCCTCTAGCGGACGCACAGATACGCAGTATTTT
TRBD1 | TRBJ1-6 | TRBV30 | NA | CACRTGWDSPLHF | TGTGCCTGCAGGACAGGGTGGGATTCACCCCTCCACTTT
NA | TRBJ2-5 | TRBV21-1 | NA | CASSKAGTSAGRETQYF | TGTGCCAGCAGCAAAGCCGGGACTAGCGCAGGCCGGGAGACCCAGTACTTC
NA | TRBJ2-7 | TRBV3-1/TRBV3-2 | NA | CASSQDGGATYEQYF | TGTGCCAGCAGCCAAGATGGCGGTGCCACGTACGAGCAGTACTTC
NA | TRBJ1-1 | TRBV6-5 | NA | CASSYSSARGRTEAFF | TGTGCCAGCAGTTACTCGAGTGCCAGGGGAAGGACTGAAGCTTTCTTT
NA | TRBJ2-2 | TRBV7-8 | NA | CASFYSHYTGELFF | TGTGCCAGCTTTTACAGTCACTACACCGGGGAGCTGTTTTTT
NA | TRBJ1-3 | TRBV6-1 | NA | CASSEATVGTYGNTIYF | TGTGCCAGCAGTGAAGCGACAGTAGGCACGTACGGAAACACCATATATTTT
NA | TRBJ1-6 | TRBV27 | NA | CASKVGEGGSVHSPLHF | TGTGCCAGCAAGGTTGGAGAAGGAGGGTCCGTCCATTCACCCCTCCACTTT
TRBD2 | TRBJ2-1 | TRBV28 | NA | CASSLVGGNNEQFF | TGTGCCAGCAGTTTGGTCGGGGGGAACAATGAGCAGTTCTTC
TRBD1 | TRBJ1-1 | TRBV29-1 | NA | CSVEVIQGARPEAFF | TGCAGCGTTGAAGTCATACAGGGGGCGCGACCTGAAGCTTTCTTT
TRBD1 | TRBJ1-6 | TRBV5-1 | NA | CASSRGQADNSPLHF | TGCGCCAGCAGCAGAGGACAGGCAGACAATTCACCCCTCCACTTT
TRBD2 | TRBJ2-3 | TRBV7-9 | few | CASSELLGLAASTDTQYF | TGTGCCAGCAGCGAACTACTGGGACTAGCGGCTAGCACAGATACGCAGTATTTT
NA | TRBJ2-3 | TRBV4-2 | NA | CASSLRVSTDTQYF | TGTGCCAGCAGCCTTAGAGTTTCCACAGATACGCAGTATTTT
TRBD2 | TRBJ2-5 | TRBV28 | NA | CASSPRLAGTQYF | TGTGCCAGCAGTCCCCGACTAGCTGGGACCCAGTACTTC
TRBD2 | TRBJ2-1 | TRBV6-2/TRBV6-3 | NA | CASSYSGGREFF | TGTGCCAGCAGTTATTCAGGCGGGAGGGAGTTCTTC
NA | TRBJ2-1 | TRBV4-1 | NA | CAGSQGGRDTPEQFF | TGCGCCGGCAGCCAAGGCGGGCGGGATACCCCCGAGCAGTTCTTC
NA | TRBJ1-2 | TRBV6-5 | NA | CASRQPGGTAHGYTF | TGTGCCAGCAGGCAACCCGGGGGGACGGCTCATGGCTACACCTTC
NA | TRBJ2-7 | TRBV7-9 | NA | CASGGSSPYEQYF | TGTGCCAGCGGAGGCAGCAGTCCCTACGAGCAGTACTTC
TRBD2 | TRBJ2-1 | TRBV5-1 | few | CASSLAVPGRDEQFF | TGCGCCAGCAGCTTGGCCGTTCCGGGGAGGGATGAGCAGTTCTTC
TRBD2 | TRBJ2-7 | TRBV27 | NA | CASTRLAGGSEQYF | TGTGCCAGCACCAGACTAGCGGGAGGCAGCGAGCAGTACTTC
NA | TRBJ2-7 | TRBV6-5 | NA | CASSRKRDSSYEQYF | TGTGCCAGCAGCCGAAAGAGGGACTCATCCTACGAGCAGTACTTC
TRBD2 | TRBJ2-3 | TRBV7-9 | NA | CASSPGLARTDTQYF | TGTGCCAGCAGCCCGGGACTAGCGAGAACAGATACGCAGTATTTT
TRBD1 | TRBJ1-2 | TRBV4-1 | NA | CASSQGQGTVLYGYTF | TGCGCCAGCAGCCAAGGACAGGGAACGGTTTTGTATGGCTACACCTTC
TRBD1 | TRBJ1-5 | TRBV2 | NA | CASRIEGQSNQPQHF | TGTGCCAGCCGAATAGAGGGACAGAGCAATCAGCCCCAGCATTTT
NA | TRBJ1-5 | TRBV30 | NA | CAWSRTANQPQHF | TGTGCCTGGAGCCGTACAGCCAATCAGCCCCAGCATTTT
TRBD1 | TRBJ1-1 | TRBV5-8 | NA | CASRARQGIMNTEAFF | TGTGCCAGCAGGGCCAGACAGGGCATCATGAACACTGAAGCTTTCTTT
NA | TRBJ1-3 | TRBV6-5 | NA | CASSYSRISGNTIYF | TGTGCCAGCAGTTACTCGAGGATCTCTGGAAACACCATATATTTT
NA | TRBJ2-2 | TRBV11-2 | NA | CASSSFRGRAGGELFF | TGTGCCAGCAGCTCCTTTCGGGGTAGGGCTGGCGGGGAGCTGTTTTTT
TRBD1 | TRBJ1-5 | TRBV27 | NA | CASSLSTGSNQPQHF | TGTGCCAGCAGTTTATCGACAGGGTCCAATCAGCCCCAGCATTTT
TRBD2 | TRBJ2-5 | TRBV18 | NA | CASSPLTTSGRIQETQYF | TGTGCCAGCTCACCGCTTACTACTAGCGGGAGGATACAAGAGACCCAGTACTTC
NA | TRBJ1-4 | TRBV4-1 | NA | CASSQELAATNEKLFF | TGCGCCAGCAGCCAAGAGTTGGCTGCAACTAATGAAAAACTGTTTTTT
TRBD1 | TRBJ1-4 | TRBV14 | NA | CASSQDPGQGAANEKLFF | TGTGCCAGCAGCCAAGATCCGGGACAGGGGGCGGCTAATGAAAAACTGTTTTTT
TRBD2 | TRBJ2-1 | TRBV27 | once | CASSFRVSGTSGRNEQFF | TGTGCCAGCAGTTTTCGGGTCTCGGGAACTAGCGGGAGGAATGAGCAGTTCTTC
NA | TRBJ2-2 | TRBV28 | NA | CASSLLSRELFF | TGTGCCAGCAGTTTATTGAGCAGGGAGCTGTTTTTT
NA | TRBJ1-5 | TRBV28 | NA | CATQGSNQPQHF | TGTGCCACACAGGGTAGCAATCAGCCCCAGCATTTT
NA | TRBJ2-5 | TRBV13 | NA | CASSFRETQYF | TGTGCCAGCAGCTTCCGAGAGACCCAGTACTTC
NA | TRBJ1-4 | TRBV7-9 | NA | CASSPRQGPNEKLFF | TGTGCCAGCAGCCCCCGGCAGGGGCCTAATGAAAAACTGTTTTTT
TRBD1 | TRBJ2-2 | TRBV2 | few | CASIRQGYTGELFF | TGTGCCAGCATTAGACAGGGGTACACCGGGGAGCTGTTTTTT
NA | TRBJ1-4 | TRBV5-8 | once | CASSSRHGLNEKLFF | TGTGCCAGCAGCTCGAGACACGGCTTAAATGAAAAACTGTTTTTT
NA | TRBJ2-4 | TRBV5-6 | NA | CASSLGQGLAKNIQYF | TGTGCCAGCAGCTTGGGGCAGGGCCTAGCCAAAAACATTCAGTACTTC
NA | TRBJ2-1 | TRBV24-1 | NA | CATSGSLGSRYNEQFF | TGTGCCACCAGTGGCTCCCTCGGGAGTCGCTACAATGAGCAGTTCTTC
TRBD1 | TRBJ2-3 | TRBV28 | NA | CASIHRGSGTDTQYF | TGTGCCAGCATCCACAGGGGAAGTGGCACAGATACGCAGTATTTT
NA | TRBJ2-1 | TRBV24-1 | NA | CATSDPSFHEQFF | TGTGCCACCAGTGATCCCTCTTTCCATGAGCAGTTCTTC
TRBD2 | TRBJ2-3 | TRBV19 | NA | CASSPKQRGSTDTQYF | TGTGCCAGTAGTCCTAAGCAGCGGGGCAGCACAGATACGCAGTATTTT
NA | TRBJ2-3 | TRBV18 | NA | CASSVDTGTDTQYF | TGTGCCAGCTCAGTCGACACAGGCACAGATACGCAGTATTTT